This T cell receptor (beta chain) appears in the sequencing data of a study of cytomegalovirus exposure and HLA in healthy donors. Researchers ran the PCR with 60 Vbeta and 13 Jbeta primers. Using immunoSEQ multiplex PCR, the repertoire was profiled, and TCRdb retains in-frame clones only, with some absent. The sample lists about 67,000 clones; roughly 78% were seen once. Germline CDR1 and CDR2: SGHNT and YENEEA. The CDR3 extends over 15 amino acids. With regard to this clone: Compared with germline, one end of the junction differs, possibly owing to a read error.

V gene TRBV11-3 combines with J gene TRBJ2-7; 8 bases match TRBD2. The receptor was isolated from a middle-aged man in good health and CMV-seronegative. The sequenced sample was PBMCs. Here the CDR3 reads CASSLGAGAVDEQYF. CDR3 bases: TGTGCCAGCAGTTTAGGAGCGGGAGCAGTAGACGAGCAGTACTTC. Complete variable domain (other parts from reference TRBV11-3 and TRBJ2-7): EAGVVQSPRYKIIEKKQPVAFWCNPISGHNTLYWYLQNLGQGPELLIRYENEEAVDDSQLPKDRFSAERLKGVDSTLKIQPAELGDSAVYLCASSLGAGAVDEQYFGPGTRLTVT.